The 24 T cell receptor beta chains in this list originate from one sample, sequenced in a study of blood T cell repertoires in COVID-19. The assay was immunoSEQ multiplex PCR, and TCRdb's table has in-frame clones only and misses some. The sample consists of 150,000 to 200,000 clones, around nine tenths of them appearing once. The material sequenced was peripheral blood. The origin of the receptors is a man between 60 and 75 years old with active or convalescent COVID-19.

The chain couples TRBV20-1 to TRBJ1-2; 7 bases agree with TRBD1. The CDR3 runs 12 residues. Germline V gene lookup returns CDR1 DFQATT and CDR2 SNEGSKA (reference sequence). V lost 3 bases, J lost 8 bases, and 6 bases stayed unmatched. CDR3 coding DNA: TGCAGTGCTAGTGGCAGGGGGGACGGCTACACCTTC. Protein sequence: CSASGRGDGYTF.

The V gene is TRBV10-2, the J gene TRBJ2-3; the D is unclear. CDR3 length: 14 amino acids. With 2 bases removed from V and 1 base from J, the gap between germline ends came to 7 bases. CDR1 and CDR2 (germline): WSHSY, SAAADI. The CDR3 bases are TGCGCCAGCAGTGAGAACGGTCGCACAGATACGCAGTATTTT. It codes for CASSENGRTDTQYF.

This chain links TRBV7-9 with TRBJ2-7, with 11 bases aligning to TRBD2. Trimming took 5 bases from V and 2 from J; bases not matched to a gene: 5. Germline V gives CDR1 SEHNR, CDR2 FQNEAQ (reference sequence). CDR3 length: 15 residues. The DNA for the CDR3 is TGTGCCAGCAGCGAACTAGCGGGAGCTACCTACGAGCAGTACTTC. Translated, it gives CASSELAGATYEQYF.

The rearrangement uses TRBV6-2 or TRBV6-3 and TRBJ1-5; TRBD1 matches 8 bases. This CDR3 spans 14 amino acids. The junction had 3 bases not matched to a gene; V was cut back by 4 bases and J by 4 bases. The germline V gene encodes CDR1 MNHEY and CDR2 SVGEGT. The CDR3 DNA follows: TGTGCCAGCAGTTCGACAGGGGTGAATCAGCCCCAGCATTTT. Amino acids: CASSSTGVNQPQHF.

The rearrangement uses TRBV3-1 (or the pseudogene TRBV3-2) and TRBJ2-2, with D uncertain. V lost 4 bases to trimming and J lost 8 bases, with 8 bases between them. Germline assignment: CDR1 LGHDT and CDR2 YNNKEL (reference sequence). This CDR3 comprises 12 residues. This chain's CDR3 is CASSLPRGELFF. CDR3 bases: TGTGCCAGCAGCCTGCCTAGGGGGGAGCTGTTTTTT.

The chain uses TRBV12-3 or TRBV12-4 and TRBJ2-7, with D perhaps TRBD1 (6 bases). This CDR3 contains 13 residues. The V gene lost 5 bases and the J gene lost 6 bases, with 14 bases spanning the gap. The CDR3 DNA sequence: TGTGCCAGCAGTCGTACAGGGTTTGTCGAGCAGTACTTC. Protein product: CASSRTGFVEQYF.

V and J are TRBV12-2 and TRBJ1-6; the D call TRBD1 from the table was never checked on the DNA. TRBV12-2 is described as a pseudogene. CDR3 length equals 15 residues. The CDR3 is CASRPHRGHNSPLHF. CDR3 nucleotide sequence: TGTGCAAGTCGCCCACACAGGGGGCATAATTCACCCCTCCACTTT.

CDR3 bases: TGTGCCAGCACCATGAACACCGGGGAGCTGTTTTTT. Translation gives CASTMNTGELFF. The rearrangement joins TRBV2 to TRBJ2-2; D ambiguous. The CDR3 consists of 12 residues. CDR1 and CDR2 from the germline V gene are SNHLY and FYNNEI. Trimming pared 7 bases from V and 1 base from J, leaving 4 bases between.

This clone was recorded once. V usage is TRBV9 and J usage is TRBJ1-2, with 8 bases fitting TRBD1. This CDR3 comprises 17 residues. CDR1 SGDLS and CDR2 YYNGEE come from the germline V gene. With V trimmed by 0 bases and J by 4 bases, 11 bases remained unmatched. The CDR3 region is CASSVGRQGNAGYGYTF. CDR3 DNA sequence: TGTGCCAGCAGCGTAGGGAGACAGGGGAACGCCGGCTATGGCTACACCTTC.

The J gene is TRBJ1-4, the V gene TRBV15; D ambiguous. This CDR3 comprises 15 residues. Trimming took 0 bases from V and 5 from J, leaving 10 bases between them. The germline V gene encodes CDR1 LNHNV and CDR2 YYDKDF (reference sequence). Written as DNA, the CDR3 is TGTGCCACCAGCAGAGACAGAGGTCCAAATGAAAAACTGTTTTTT. Amino acid sequence: CATSRDRGPNEKLFF.

This chain connects TRBV4-1 to TRBJ1-1, with D maybe TRBD1 (5 bases). CDR3 size: 14 residues. Germline V gene data show CDR1 as MGHRA and CDR2 as YSYEKL. Trimming shortened V by 1 base and J by 7 bases, and 13 bases separated the two germline ends. The CDR3 DNA sequence: TGCGCCAGCAGCCAAGGGGTGGGGCCGGGTGAAGCTTTCTTT. Encoded protein: CASSQGVGPGEAFF.

The chain combines TRBV11-3 with TRBJ1-1, with D maybe TRBD1 (6 bases). Between the trimmed V and J ends, which lost 4 bases and 7 bases, there was a span of 13 bases. CDR1 SGHNT and CDR2 YENEEA come from the germline V gene. This CDR3 is 13 amino acids long. CDR3 sequence (DNA): TGTGCCAGCAGCTCAAATGGGACAATTGAAGCTTTCTTT. This gives the protein CASSSNGTIEAFF. The variable domain in full, completed from reference TRBV11-3 and TRBJ1-1, reads EAGVVQSPRYKIIEKKQPVAFWCNPISGHNTLYWYLQNLGQGPELLIRYENEEAVDDSQLPKDRFSAERLKGVDSTLKIQPAELGDSAVYLCASSSNGTIEAFFGQGTRLTVV.

This chain joins TRBV6-5 and TRBJ2-7, with D tentatively TRBD2 (6 bases). This CDR3 has 13 amino acids. Looked up from germline, CDR1 is MNHEY and CDR2 is SVGAGI. The V end lost 7 bases, the J end lost 6 bases, and 16 bases lay between the germline ends. CDR3 coding DNA: TGTGCCAGCAAGCAGGACTATTATGGCGAGCAGTACTTC. It yields the protein CASKQDYYGEQYF.

The CDR3 sequence: CASSHPPAGNTIYF. CDR3 DNA sequence: TGTGCCAGCAGCCACCCTCCGGCTGGAAACACCATATATTTT. The J gene is TRBJ1-3, the V gene TRBV14; D remains unclear. Trimming shortened V by 3 bases and J by 2 bases, and 8 bases separated the two germline ends. The CDR3 covers 14 residues. Germline CDR1 reads SGHDN; CDR2 reads FVKESK.

This clone was observed once. The rearrangement joins TRBV29-1 to TRBJ2-7; 8 nucleotides match TRBD2. This CDR3 region has 13 residues. V dropped 2 bases and J dropped 4; count of bases not matched to a gene: 4. Germline V lookup: CDR1 SQVTM, CDR2 ANQGSEA. The CDR3 spells CSVESGGIYEQYF. The CDR3 nucleotides are TGCAGCGTTGAAAGCGGGGGCATATACGAGCAGTACTTC.

V gene TRBV19 combines with J gene TRBJ1-1; tentatively, D is TRBD1 (6 bases). V was cut by 5 bases and J by 5 bases, with 12 bases left in between. The CDR3 loop spans 13 amino acids. CDR1 is LNHDA and CDR2 is SQIVND in the germline V gene (reference sequence). CDR3 DNA sequence: TGTGCCAGTAGTCCGAGAGGGGGAACTGAAGCTTTCTTT. Encoded protein: CASSPRGGTEAFF.

The V gene is TRBV7-2, the J gene TRBJ2-7; TRBD2 matches 11 bases. The CDR3 has 15 amino acids. The V and J ends lost 4 bases and 3 bases, in that order; junction bases with no gene match: 5. CDR1 and CDR2 from the germline V gene are SGHTA and FQGNSA. CDR3 protein: CASSSIAGGIYEQYF. In nucleotides, the CDR3 is TGTGCCAGCAGCTCGATAGCGGGAGGGATCTACGAGCAGTACTTC.

The chain couples TRBV6-5 to TRBJ1-2; TRBD1 is a possible D gene (6 bases). The CDR3 runs to 12 residues. V lost 8 bases and J lost 1, with 8 bases in between. Germline V gives CDR1 MNHEY, CDR2 SVGAGI. The CDR3: CASQQGNYGYTF. The CDR3 bases are TGTGCCAGCCAACAGGGTAACTATGGCTACACCTTC.

V usage is TRBV7-9 and J usage is TRBJ2-1; TRBD1 matches at 9 bases. The V gene's germline CDR1 is SEHNR and CDR2 FQNEAQ (reference sequence). The CDR3 length is 14 residues. The V and J ends lost 7 bases and 4 bases, in that order; junction bases with no gene match: 5. CDR3 in DNA: TGTGCCAGCAACGGACAGGGGTGGTACAATGAGCAGTTCTTC. This gives the protein CASNGQGWYNEQFF.

The V call is TRBV19, the J call TRBJ2-7, with 7 positions matching TRBD2. Germline values: CDR1 LNHDA, CDR2 SQIVND (reference sequence). The CDR3 loop spans 16 amino acids. V was clipped by 6 bases and J by 1 base; unmatched bases: 12. CDR3 protein: CASSLRPGLPSYEQYF. The CDR3 coding sequence is TGTGCCAGTAGCCTAAGGCCGGGACTACCGTCCTACGAGCAGTACTTC.

A note on this clone: The sample contains more than one DNA sequence encoding this CDR3. V gene TRBV19 combines with J gene TRBJ1-5, with 10 bases aligning to TRBD1. There are 14 residues in the CDR3. Germline loops: CDR1 LNHDA, CDR2 SQIVND (reference sequence). V was pared by 5 bases and J by 2 bases, with 0 bases of the junction left unmatched. As DNA, the CDR3 is TGTGCCAGTAGTGGGACAGGGGGCAATCAGCCCCAGCATTTT. This codes for CASSGTGGNQPQHF.

This chain joins TRBV5-1 and TRBJ2-3; 12 nucleotides align to TRBD2. V was clipped by 4 bases and J by 1 base; unmatched bases: 7. CDR1 SGHRS and CDR2 YFSETQ come from the germline V gene. The CDR3 runs to 17 residues. The CDR3 sequence is CASSLGTSGFRTDTQYF. Written as DNA, the CDR3 is TGCGCCAGCAGCCTCGGGACTAGCGGGTTTCGCACAGATACGCAGTATTTT.

The J gene is TRBJ2-3, the V gene TRBV30; 11 nucleotides align to TRBD1. This CDR3 region has 16 residues. The J segment lost 6 bases and the V segment lost 0 bases, leaving 8 bases of the junction unmatched. Germline values: CDR1 GTSNPN, CDR2 SVGIG (reference sequence). The CDR3: CAWSVTGTGGWDTQYF. CDR3 coding DNA: TGTGCCTGGAGTGTAACCGGGACAGGGGGTTGGGATACGCAGTATTTT.

This clone came up a few times. The V gene is TRBV18, the J gene TRBJ1-4; TRBD1 aligns across 7 bases. This CDR3 spans 13 amino acids. Germline loops: CDR1 KGHSH, CDR2 LQKENI. Trimming at V came to 2 bases and at J to 7 bases, leaving 1 base not matched to a gene. CDR3 DNA: TGTGCCAGCTCACCAAGGGACAGTGAAAAACTGTTTTTT. It specifies CASSPRDSEKLFF.